This T cell receptor (beta chain) was retrieved from a study of T cell responses to AZD1222 COVID-19 vaccine. The CDR3 has 13 amino acids. Germline CDR1 reads SGHRS; CDR2 reads YFSETQ. Trimming left V 7 bases short and J 3 bases short, with 11 bases between. On this clone: As yet, its antigen is unknown.

General study results and limits: Elevations in Spike-specific TCR breadth and depth followed administration of two AZD1222 doses.

Sequencing used immunoSEQ multiplex PCR; TCRdb keeps in-frame clones, though not all of them. Of 90,000 to 120,000 clones listed, around 93% are singletons. The sample here was peripheral blood, taken 28 days after the second AZD1222 dose. The clonotype comes from an adult who received the AZD1222 COVID-19 vaccine. The chain is built from TRBV5-1 and TRBJ2-1, with D possibly matching TRBD2 (5 bases). The CDR3 DNA follows: TGCGCCAGCCGCCGGGAAGGCTACAATGAGCAGTTCTTC. Translated: CASRREGYNEQFF.